This T cell receptor (beta chain) comes out of a study of spatial heterogeneity in lung cancer (dated by TCRdb to about 2019). Broadly, across the study: More beta-chain than alpha-chain transcripts were consistently detected, likely reflecting higher beta-chain transcript abundance. The study quantitatively compared TCR alpha and beta repertoires across multiple tumor regions, matched nontumor lung and blood in non-small cell lung cancer. TCR repertoire features were related to nonsynonymous mutation counts determined by whole-exome sequencing of tumor tissue. In the raw uncorrected reads, each unique combination of TCR and UMI appeared more than ten times on average. Both alpha and beta chains were TCR-sequenced in approximately 200 tumor regions, approximately 67 matched nontumor lung samples and approximately 50 PBMC samples obtained at surgery.

Library preparation used 5' RACE. Sequencer: NextSeq 500. The TCR library protocol attached a unique molecular identifier to each TCR cDNA molecule to allow correction of PCR and sequencing errors. From the authors' description of their analysis: TCR identification, UMI-based error correction and CDR3 extraction were all carried out with Decombinator tools. Expanded TCRs were defined as those above a frequency of 2 per 1,000, corresponding to the top 1% of the tumor frequency distribution. Renyi diversity was computed with the R vegan package after each repertoire had been subsampled 100 times to 5,000 TCRs. CDR3 similarity networks were built from amino acid triplet string-kernel similarity, connecting CDR3s with pairwise similarity above 0.82. Using fastp trimming at Q25 and MiXCR clonotype assembly, TCRdb reanalyzed the public sequencing data and kept in-frame beta chains. Each CDR3 protein gets just one entry, which takes the most common genes and DNA from the rows behind it. The authors' filters were not applied to this entry. This sample has under 40,000 distinct CDR3 sequences in its table, and 5.2% of those were observed once. The top ten clones comprise roughly 25% of the sample.

This clonotype was detected ten times or more. The target of this receptor is not known. No quality values exist for individual bases; no much larger clone is one base distant. CDR1 and CDR2 are read off the germline V gene as SGHRS and YFSETQ. From its cysteine to its phenylalanine, the CDR3 spans 14 amino acids. Only the CDR3 DNA stays, 42 bases, in frame from base 1. V is cut back by 0 bases and J by 9 bases, with 8 bases in the junction unmatched. The sample's time point label is to be understood as: sample taken at primary tumor resection. For TCR sequencing, whole RNA was extracted from tumor and nontumor lung tissue, or from cryopreserved PBMC samples, and no cell sorting was done. Samples were obtained from approximately 76 patients with early-stage, untreated non-small cell lung cancer from the lung TRACERx cohort. Only patients with enough RNA available from two or more tumor regions were chosen for TCR sequencing.

Here is what the overall study found, with its caveats: Ubiquitous expanded tumor TCRs were found in blood more often at tumor resection than at routine follow-up. Additional single-cell paired TCR alpha and beta sequencing was considered necessary to confirm, at a functional level, the hypothesis that regional TCRs recognize regional mutations.

The sequences come from PBMCs, collected at surgery. This sequence originates from a female donor with early-stage non-small cell lung cancer. The chain is assembled from TRBV5-1 and TRBJ1-1; 7 central nucleotides agree with TRBD1. The sequence in DNA is TGCGCCAGCAGCTTGGAGGCAGGGGGGCGGCAAGCTTTCTTT. It is translated as CASSLEAGGRQAFF.